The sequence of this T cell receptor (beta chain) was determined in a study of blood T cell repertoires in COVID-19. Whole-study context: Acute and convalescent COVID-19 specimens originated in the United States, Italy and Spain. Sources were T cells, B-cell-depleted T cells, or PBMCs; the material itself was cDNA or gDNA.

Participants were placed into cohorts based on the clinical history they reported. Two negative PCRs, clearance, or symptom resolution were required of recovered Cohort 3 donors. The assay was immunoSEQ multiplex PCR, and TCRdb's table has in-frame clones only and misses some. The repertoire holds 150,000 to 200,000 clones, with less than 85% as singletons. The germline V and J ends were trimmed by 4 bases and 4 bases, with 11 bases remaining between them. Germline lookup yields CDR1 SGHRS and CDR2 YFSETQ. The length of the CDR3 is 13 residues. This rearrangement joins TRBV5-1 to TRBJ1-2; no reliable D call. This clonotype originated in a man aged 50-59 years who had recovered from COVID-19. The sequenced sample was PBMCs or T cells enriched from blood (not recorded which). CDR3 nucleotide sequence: TGCGCCAGCAGCCGCGACGACTCCTATGGCTACACCTTC. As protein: CASSRDDSYGYTF.